Following are 24 T cell receptor beta chains from one sample sequenced in a study of blood T cell repertoires in COVID-19 (dated by TCRdb to about 2020). Library creation used the immunoSEQ multiplex PCR assay. TCRdb took this table from immuneACCESS and kept in-frame rearrangements with V and J called. Such tables lack part of the clones; where checked against another copy, unresolved V genes explain under half of the gap, and the rest is unexplained. For this sample the table gives some 74,000 clones, of which about 89% were detected only once. The ten largest clones add up to 2.5% to 3% of the sample. The source material was peripheral blood. These receptors originate from a man in his forties or fifties with COVID-19, enrolled during active disease.

The gene calls are TRBV29-1 and TRBJ2-3, with D hard to call. V was trimmed by 4 bases and J by 0 bases, leaving 8 bases between them. CDR3 length: 13 amino acids. Germline V gives CDR1 SQVTM, CDR2 ANQGSEA. The CDR3 here is CSVAEASTDTQYF. CDR3 DNA sequence: TGCAGCGTTGCCGAGGCTAGCACAGATACGCAGTATTTT.

This sequence joins TRBV5-6 and TRBJ1-6, with 12 bases lining up with TRBD1. The CDR3 loop spans 17 amino acids. From germline, CDR1 is SGHDT and CDR2 YYEEEE. V lost 2 bases to trimming and J lost 8 bases; unmatched junction nucleotides: 8. Here the CDR3 reads CASSFGTGGRADSPLHF. The DNA of the CDR3 is TGTGCCAGCAGCTTCGGGACAGGGGGCCGGGCGGATTCACCCCTCCACTTT.

This clone occurred once. The genes are TRBV10-3 and TRBJ2-2; possibly TRBD1 for D (6 bases). V was trimmed by 4 bases and J by 4 bases, leaving 16 bases between them. The length of the CDR3 is 16 residues. The germline CDR1 and CDR2 sequences are ENHRY and SYGVKD. CDR3 coding DNA: TGTGCCATCAGTGCCCACAGGGACCCTAGCACCGGGGAGCTGTTTTTT. Amino acids: CAISAHRDPSTGELFF.

The gene calls are TRBV27 and TRBJ2-2; D perhaps matches TRBD1 (6 bases). V was trimmed by 4 bases and J by 3 bases, leaving 9 bases between them. The CDR3 spans 14 residues. Germline CDR1 MNHEY, CDR2 SMNVEV (reference sequence). The CDR3 region is CASSSTGYTGELFF. The DNA of the CDR3 is TGTGCCAGCAGTTCTACAGGGTACACCGGGGAGCTGTTTTTT.

This clone has more than one count but fewer than ten. The chain uses TRBV7-9 and TRBJ1-2; a weak D match, TRBD1 (6 bases). V was cut by 3 bases and J by 3 bases, with 14 bases left in between. Germline CDR1 SEHNR, CDR2 FQNEAQ (reference sequence). CDR3 length: 15 residues. In DNA, the CDR3 is TGTGCCAGCAGCTTGAGTTCGGCAGGGGACTATGGCTACACCTTC. Translated, it gives CASSLSSAGDYGYTF.

This sequence joins TRBV6-5 and TRBJ2-3; a possible D gene is TRBD2 (5 bases). Trimming took off 6 bases at V and 6 bases at J, with 19 bases between the two ends. The CDR3 runs to 15 residues. CDR1 is MNHEY and CDR2 is SVGAGI in the germline V gene. CDR3 in DNA: TGTGCCAGCAGCCATCTGGGAGCGTCCCTTGATACGCAGTATTTT. It translates to CASSHLGASLDTQYF.

This clone was seen once. This rearrangement joins TRBV6-6 to TRBJ2-1, with D maybe TRBD1 (6 bases). CDR1 is MNHNY, CDR2 SVGAGI, per germline (reference sequence). V was trimmed by 3 bases and J by 4 bases, leaving 13 bases between them. The CDR3 is 15 amino acids. The CDR3 loop is CASSYTGTGYNEQFF. DNA of the CDR3: TGTGCCAGCAGTTATACAGGGACGGGTTACAATGAGCAGTTCTTC.

The chain carries TRBV14 and TRBJ1-6; 10 bases fit TRBD1. The V gene end was trimmed by 4 bases and the J gene end by 10 bases; junction bases not matched to a gene: 7. CDR1 and CDR2 from the germline V gene are SGHDN and FVKESK. CDR3 length: 15 residues. CDR3 sequence: CASSPWTGGKSPLHF. The CDR3 DNA sequence: TGTGCCAGCAGCCCCTGGACAGGGGGGAAGTCACCCCTCCACTTT.

The chain recombines TRBV4-1 with TRBJ2-3, with unresolved D. CDR1 and CDR2 (germline): MGHRA, YSYEKL. Between the trimmed V and J ends, which lost 4 bases and 5 bases, there was a span of 7 bases. The CDR3 is 12 amino acids. The DNA of the CDR3 is TGCGCCAGCAGCCGGTACGGAGATACGCAGTATTTT. It yields the protein CASSRYGDTQYF.

The chain has TRBV18 and TRBJ2-3; possible D gene TRBD2, 6 bases. CDR1 is KGHSH and CDR2 is LQKENI in the germline V gene. This CDR3 comprises 14 residues. Trimming cost V 2 bases and J 3 bases, with 9 bases left between them. The CDR3 DNA reads as TGTGCCAGCTCACCAAGGACTACTACAGATACGCAGTATTTT. Translating gives CASSPRTTTDTQYF.

The J gene is TRBJ1-1, the V gene TRBV6-5; 8 bases agree with TRBD1. Germline CDR1 reads MNHEY; CDR2 reads SVGAGI. There are 13 residues in the CDR3. V gave up 6 bases and J gave up 4 bases; unmatched junction bases: 4. CDR3 in amino acids: CASRTGVLTEAFF. In DNA form, the CDR3 reads TGTGCCAGCAGGACAGGGGTTCTCACTGAAGCTTTCTTT.

V is TRBV19 and J is TRBJ2-1; D remains ambiguous. Trimming removed 4 bases from V and 5 bases from J, with 12 bases in between. This CDR3 spans 14 amino acids. CDR1 is LNHDA and CDR2 is SQIVND in the germline V gene (reference sequence). The CDR3 sequence is CASSNPSSHNEQFF. The DNA for the CDR3 is TGTGCCAGTAGTAATCCTAGTTCGCACAATGAGCAGTTCTTC.

The V and J genes are TRBV5-1 and TRBJ1-1; maybe TRBD1 (5 bases). The CDR3 length is 13 residues. Germline V gene data show CDR1 as SGHRS and CDR2 as YFSETQ. Trimming left V 4 bases short and J 0 bases short, with 7 bases between. CDR3 amino acids: CASSRGMNTEAFF. The CDR3 nucleotides read TGCGCCAGCAGCCGGGGGATGAACACTGAAGCTTTCTTT.

The chain's CDR3 is CASSPSTGPKAFF. In DNA, the CDR3 is TGTGCCAGCAGTCCCTCCACAGGGCCCAAAGCTTTCTTT. This sequence joins TRBV28 and TRBJ1-1; TRBD1 is a possible D gene (6 bases). The CDR3 loop spans 13 amino acids. Germline lookup yields CDR1 MDHEN and CDR2 SYDVKM. Trimming stripped 5 bases from V and 9 bases from J, with 16 bases between.

The rearrangement links TRBV9 to TRBJ1-5; TRBD1 agrees at 7 bases. The ends lost 3 bases at V and 5 bases at J; junction bases unmatched: 5. The length of the CDR3 is 14 residues. The V gene's germline CDR1 is SGDLS and CDR2 YYNGEE. For the CDR3, the DNA is TGTGCCAGCAGCGCCGGGACAGAACATCAGCCCCAGCATTTT. Its translation: CASSAGTEHQPQHF.

The chain combines TRBV6-5 with TRBJ2-3; unclear D gene. The CDR3 runs 15 residues. The ends were cut back, 4 bases at V and 3 bases at J, with 14 bases in the middle. Germline V lookup: CDR1 MNHEY, CDR2 SVGAGI. The CDR3 DNA follows: TGTGCCAGCAGTTCTACTGTTCCCAAAACAGATACGCAGTATTTT. Its translation is CASSSTVPKTDTQYF.

This clone has only one observation. The chain recombines TRBV12-3 or TRBV12-4 with TRBJ2-1, with 8 nucleotides matching TRBD2. J lost 9 bases, V lost 6 bases, and 7 bases had no gene match. CDR3 length equals 13 residues. As DNA, the CDR3 is TGTGCCAGCAGCCCGGGAGGGCGCGGTGAGCAGTTCTTC. As protein: CASSPGGRGEQFF.

CDR3 nucleotide sequence: TGTGCCAGCAGCCCATCTAGCGGAACCTACAATGAGCAGTTCTTC. It encodes CASSPSSGTYNEQFF. The chain uses TRBV7-2 and TRBJ2-1; 7 bases are a match to TRBD2. The CDR3 consists of 15 residues. Germline assignment: CDR1 SGHTA and CDR2 FQGNSA. The V gene end was trimmed by 5 bases and the J gene end by 2 bases; junction bases not matched to a gene: 6.

V is TRBV5-1 and J is TRBJ2-7, with D uncertain. Trimming pared 5 bases from V and 2 bases from J, leaving 11 bases between. The CDR3 is 13 amino acids. Germline V gives CDR1 SGHRS, CDR2 YFSETQ. The chain's CDR3 is CASRLQPTYEQYF. Written as DNA, the CDR3 is TGCGCCAGCAGACTGCAACCAACCTACGAGCAGTACTTC.

CDR3 residues: CASTWGGAATNEKLFF. In nucleotides, the CDR3 is TGTGCCAGCACCTGGGGGGGAGCGGCCACTAATGAAAAACTGTTTTTT. The chain employs TRBV5-6 and TRBJ1-4; TRBD1 might be the D (5 bases). This CDR3 is built from 16 residues. The germline CDR1 and CDR2 sequences are SGHDT and YYEEEE. The V end was cut by 6 bases, the J end by 2 bases, with 17 bases between. Complete variable domain (other parts from reference TRBV5-6 and TRBJ1-4): DAGVTQSPTHLIKTRGQQVTLRCSPKSGHDTVSWYQQALGQGPQFIFQYYEEEERQRGNFPDRFSGHQFPNYSSELNVNALLLGDSALYLCASTWGGAATNEKLFFGSGTQLSVL.

CDR3 loop: CAWSRVGAGATNEKLFF. The CDR3 DNA follows: TGTGCCTGGAGCCGGGTGGGCGCGGGGGCAACTAATGAAAAACTGTTTTTT. V and J are TRBV30 and TRBJ1-4; possible D gene TRBD1, 5 bases. Trimming cost V 3 bases and J 0 bases, with 17 bases left between them. The CDR3 totals 17 residues. Germline CDR1 and CDR2: GTSNPN and SVGIG (reference sequence).

The chain joins TRBV19 to TRBJ2-2; TRBD2 matches at 14 bases. The CDR3 has 20 amino acids. Germline trimming cut 0 bases from V and 0 bases from J; bases unmatched to any gene: 6. Looked up from germline, CDR1 is LNHDA and CDR2 is SQIVND (reference sequence). The DNA of the CDR3 is TGTGCCAGTAGTATAGATCAGGGACTAGCGGGAGAGTCGAACACCGGGGAGCTGTTTTTT. Translated, it gives CASSIDQGLAGESNTGELFF. The full variable domain, with the rest looked up from reference TRBV19 and TRBJ2-2, is DGGITQSPKYLFRKEGQNVTLSCEQNLNHDAMYWYRQDPGQGLRLIYYSQIVNDFQKGDIAEGYSVSREKKESFPLTVTSAQKNPTAFYLCASSIDQGLAGESNTGELFFGEGSRLTVL.

The genes are TRBV6-5 and TRBJ2-1, with D possibly being TRBD2 (5 bases). The germline gives CDR1 MNHEY, CDR2 SVGAGI. Trimming stripped 6 bases from V and 4 bases from J, with 16 bases between. The CDR3 is made up of 15 amino acids. In DNA form, the CDR3 reads TGTGCCAGCAGGCGCGAGGGCGGACGTTACAATGAGCAGTTCTTC. This encodes CASRREGGRYNEQFF.

The rearrangement links TRBV6-5 to TRBJ2-7, with 8 bases fitting TRBD1. With V trimmed by 6 bases and J by 0 bases, 4 bases remained unmatched. CDR1 and CDR2 (germline): MNHEY, SVGAGI. The CDR3 runs 14 residues. The CDR3 sequence: CASSPGQDSYEQYF. The DNA for the CDR3 is TGTGCCAGCAGCCCGGGACAGGACTCCTACGAGCAGTACTTC.